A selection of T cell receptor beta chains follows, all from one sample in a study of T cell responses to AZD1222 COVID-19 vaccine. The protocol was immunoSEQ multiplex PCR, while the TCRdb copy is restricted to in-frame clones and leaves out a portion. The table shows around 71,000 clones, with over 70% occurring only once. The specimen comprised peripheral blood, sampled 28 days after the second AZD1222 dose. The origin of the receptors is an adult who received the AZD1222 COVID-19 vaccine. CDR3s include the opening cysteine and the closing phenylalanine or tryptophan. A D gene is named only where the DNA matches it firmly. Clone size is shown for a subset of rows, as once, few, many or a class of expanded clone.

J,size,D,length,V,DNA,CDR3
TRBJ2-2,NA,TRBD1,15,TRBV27,TGTGCCAGCAGCGGGGGGACAGGGGTAGGCGGGGAGCTGTTTTTT,CASSGGTGVGGELFF
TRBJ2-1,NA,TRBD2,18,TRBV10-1,TGCGCCAGCAGCGAAACGGGAGCGGGGGGCCATTCCGGGCATGAGCAGTTCTTC,CASSETGAGGHSGHEQFF
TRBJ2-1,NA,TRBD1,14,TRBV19,TGTGCCAGTAGCCAAGACAGGGTATGGAATGAGCAGTTCTTC,CASSQDRVWNEQFF
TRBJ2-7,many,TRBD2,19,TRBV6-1,TGTGCCAGCAGTGGCCGGACTAGCGGGGGGCCGCAGGTCGCCTACGAGCAGTACTTC,CASSGRTSGGPQVAYEQYF
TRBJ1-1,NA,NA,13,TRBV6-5,TGTGCCAGCAGTCGCAGGGACGACACTGAAGCTTTCTTT,CASSRRDDTEAFF
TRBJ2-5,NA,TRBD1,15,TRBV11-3,TGTGCCAGCAGCACAAGGACAGGAGGAATGGAGACCCAGTACTTC,CASSTRTGGMETQYF
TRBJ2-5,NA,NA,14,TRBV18,TGTGCCAGCTCACCACCGGACGGTTCTGAGACCCAGTACTTC,CASSPPDGSETQYF
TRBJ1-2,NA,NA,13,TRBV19,TGTGCCAGTAGCATGAATTCGGAGGATGGCTACACCTTC,CASSMNSEDGYTF
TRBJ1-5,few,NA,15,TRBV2,TGTGCCAGCAAGGCCCAGAGTTATAGCAATCAGCCCCAGCATTTT,CASKAQSYSNQPQHF
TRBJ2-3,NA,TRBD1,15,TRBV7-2,TGTGCCAGCAGCTTAGACAGGGGGGGCACAGATACGCAGTATTTT,CASSLDRGGTDTQYF
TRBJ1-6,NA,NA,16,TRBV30,TGTGCCTGGAGTGTAGGGATGGCCCTTAGGTATTCACCCCTCCACTTT,CAWSVGMALRYSPLHF
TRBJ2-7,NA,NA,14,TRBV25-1,TGTGCCAGCAGCCAGGGACATTCGAGGGCCGAGCAGTACTTC,CASSQGHSRAEQYF
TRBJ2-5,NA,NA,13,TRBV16,TGTGCCAGCAGCCCCGGGCCAGAAGAGACCCAGTACTTC,CASSPGPEETQYF